This TCR beta chain emerged from a study of T cell responses to AZD1222 COVID-19 vaccine. The protocol was immunoSEQ multiplex PCR, while the TCRdb copy is restricted to in-frame clones and leaves out a portion. The table lists 95,000 to 100,000 clones, around nine tenths of them singletons. The germline V gene has CDR1 GTSNPN and CDR2 SVGIG (reference sequence). CDR3 size: 14 residues. The ends were cut back, 7 bases at V and 0 bases at J, with 16 bases in the middle. Study findings and constraints: Spike was spanned by vaccine-associated CD4 TCRs, which were dominant at 160-218 and 743-854. It was only a handful of AZD1222 recipients who were seropositive at baseline.

On this clone: Its antigen is unidentified.

The V call is TRBV30, the J call TRBJ2-7; D possibly uses TRBD1 or TRBD2 (6 bases each). Here the sequenced sample was peripheral blood, taken 28 days after the second AZD1222 dose. This receptor was identified in an adult who received the AZD1222 COVID-19 vaccine. The CDR3 spells CASSRGRASYEQYF. The CDR3 region has the DNA TGTGCCTCCTCCCGGGGGCGGGCCTCCTACGAGCAGTACTTC.